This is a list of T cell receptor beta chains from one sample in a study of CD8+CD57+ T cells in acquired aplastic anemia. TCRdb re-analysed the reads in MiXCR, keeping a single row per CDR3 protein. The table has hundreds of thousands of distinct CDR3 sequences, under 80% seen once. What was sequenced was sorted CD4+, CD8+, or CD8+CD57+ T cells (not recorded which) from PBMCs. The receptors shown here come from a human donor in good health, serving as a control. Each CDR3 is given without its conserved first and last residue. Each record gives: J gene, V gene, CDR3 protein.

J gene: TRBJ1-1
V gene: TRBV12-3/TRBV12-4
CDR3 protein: ASSLQANTNTEAF

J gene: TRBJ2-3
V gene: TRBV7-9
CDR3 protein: ASRLGGGVGVTQY

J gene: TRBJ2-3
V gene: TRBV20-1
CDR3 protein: SASGSTDTQY

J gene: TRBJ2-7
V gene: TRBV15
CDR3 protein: ATSSHGTVSYEQY

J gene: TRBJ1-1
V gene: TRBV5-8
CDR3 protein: ASSPRRRRNTEAF

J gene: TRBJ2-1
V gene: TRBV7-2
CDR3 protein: ASSLERGLRTET

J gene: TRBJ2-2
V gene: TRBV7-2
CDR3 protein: ASSLGGHGELF

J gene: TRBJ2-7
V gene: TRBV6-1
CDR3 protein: ASSRLAGGCEQY

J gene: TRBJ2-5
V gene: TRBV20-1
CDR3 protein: SARDFNSGEETQY

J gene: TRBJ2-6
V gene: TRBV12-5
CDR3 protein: ASSSYWDRERVSGANVLT

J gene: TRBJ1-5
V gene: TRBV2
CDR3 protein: ASTPGAGRNQPQH

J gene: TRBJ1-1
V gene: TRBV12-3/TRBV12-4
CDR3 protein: ASSLEAGIDTEAF

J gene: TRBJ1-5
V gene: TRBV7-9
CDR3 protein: ASSPGGTGGQPQH

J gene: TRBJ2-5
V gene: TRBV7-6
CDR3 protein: ASRAVGGPVTQY

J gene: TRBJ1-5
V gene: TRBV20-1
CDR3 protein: SASGTGYLRGNQPQH

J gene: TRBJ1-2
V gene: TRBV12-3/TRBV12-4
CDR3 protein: ASSRQMGYGYT

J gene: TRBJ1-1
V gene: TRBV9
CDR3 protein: ASSVVAGLNTEAF

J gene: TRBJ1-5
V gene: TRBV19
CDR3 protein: ASSFDRVQPQH

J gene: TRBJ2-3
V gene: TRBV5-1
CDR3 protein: ASSLGRGRTSTDTQY

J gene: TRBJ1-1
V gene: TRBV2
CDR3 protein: ASLFGRNTEAF

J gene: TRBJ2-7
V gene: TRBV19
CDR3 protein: ASSMGGSLSEQY

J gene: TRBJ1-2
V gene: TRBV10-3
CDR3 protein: AIRREGPYGYT

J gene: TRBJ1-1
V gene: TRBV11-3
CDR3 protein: ASSLDGVNTEAF

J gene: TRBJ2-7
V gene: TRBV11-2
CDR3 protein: ASSPDPGGRSYEQC

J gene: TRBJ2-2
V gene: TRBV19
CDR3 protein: ASSIGPANTGELF

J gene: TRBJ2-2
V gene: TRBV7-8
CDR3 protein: ATSPSLAGAANPGELF

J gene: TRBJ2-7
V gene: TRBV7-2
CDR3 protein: ASSRDRGATQYFQY